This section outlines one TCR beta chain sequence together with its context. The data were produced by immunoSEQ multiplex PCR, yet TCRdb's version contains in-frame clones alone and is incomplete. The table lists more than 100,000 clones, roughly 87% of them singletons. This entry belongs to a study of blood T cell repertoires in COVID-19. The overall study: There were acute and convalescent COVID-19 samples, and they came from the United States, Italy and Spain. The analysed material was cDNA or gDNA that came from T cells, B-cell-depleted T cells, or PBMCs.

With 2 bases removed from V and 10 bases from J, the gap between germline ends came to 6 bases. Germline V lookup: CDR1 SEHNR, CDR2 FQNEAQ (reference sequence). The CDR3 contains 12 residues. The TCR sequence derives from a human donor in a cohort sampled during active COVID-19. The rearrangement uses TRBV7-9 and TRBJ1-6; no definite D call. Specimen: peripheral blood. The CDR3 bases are TGTGCCAGCAGCTTATTCTCCTCACCCCTCCACTTT. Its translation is CASSLFSSPLHF.